A single sample is the source of the 32 T cell receptor beta chains below, sequenced in a study of blood T cell repertoires in COVID-19. Clones were read by immunoSEQ multiplex PCR, and TCRdb kept only the in-frame ones, dropping some. Of 66,000 or so clones listed, around three quarters are singletons. Material: peripheral blood. These receptors were taken from a human donor in a cohort sampled during active COVID-19.

A single count supports this clone. The CDR3 protein is CASSQTGALDEQYF. The CDR3 DNA reads TGTGCCAGCAGTCAAACAGGGGCTCTCGACGAGCAGTACTTC. V usage is TRBV6-6 and J usage is TRBJ2-7; 7 bases align to TRBD1. With 5 bases clipped from V and 5 bases from J, the junction kept 9 bases outside the gene matches. This CDR3 has 14 residues. Germline V gives CDR1 MNHNY, CDR2 SVGAGI (reference sequence).

The chain has TRBV7-8 and TRBJ1-2, with D unresolved. This CDR3 region has 14 residues. Trimming left V 1 base short and J 4 bases short, with 10 bases between. Germline V gives CDR1 SGHVS, CDR2 FQNEAQ. The CDR3 DNA reads TGTGCCAGCAGCTTAGGAGACAAGCTCTATGGCTACACCTTC. It is translated as CASSLGDKLYGYTF.

This clone was seen a single time. J is TRBJ2-7 and V is TRBV5-6; D possibly corresponds to TRBD1 (5 bases). This CDR3 is 16 amino acids long. V was trimmed by 5 bases and J by 0 bases, leaving 18 bases between them. The germline CDR1 and CDR2 sequences are SGHDT and YYEEEE. Written as DNA, the CDR3 is TGTGCCAGCAGTCTAATCTCAGGGCTAAGCTCCTACGAGCAGTACTTC. Translated: CASSLISGLSSYEQYF.

This clone was observed a single time. The J gene is TRBJ2-2, the V gene TRBV6-5; 7 bases are shared with TRBD1. CDR1 is MNHEY and CDR2 is SVGAGI in the germline V gene. The CDR3 runs to 14 residues. The V and J ends lost 7 bases and 4 bases, in that order; junction bases with no gene match: 6. The CDR3 spells CASKNRGSTGELFF. DNA for the CDR3: TGTGCCAGCAAAAACAGGGGTTCCACCGGGGAGCTGTTTTTT.

This rearrangement joins TRBV21-1 to TRBJ2-7; no check of the table's D call, TRBD2, against the DNA was made. TRBV21-1 is a pseudogene. CDR3 size: 15 residues. This CDR3 reads CASSKDGGRNYEQYF. Here the CDR3 DNA reads TGTGCCAGCAGCAAAGACGGGGGGCGAAACTACGAGCAGTACTTC.

This chain uses TRBV5-5 with TRBJ1-2, with a weak D call TRBD1 (5 bases). The V gene's germline CDR1 is SGHKS and CDR2 YYEKEE (reference sequence). This CDR3 spans 13 amino acids. Trimming took off 5 bases at V and 5 bases at J, with 13 bases between the two ends. The chain's CDR3 is CASRQEDRYGYTF. The DNA of the CDR3 is TGTGCCAGCAGGCAAGAAGACAGATATGGCTACACCTTC.

This clone was counted a single time. This sequence joins TRBV28 and TRBJ2-5; TRBD2 aligns across 12 bases. Germline V gives CDR1 MDHEN, CDR2 SYDVKM. This CDR3 is built from 16 residues. With 8 bases clipped from V and 5 bases from J, the junction kept 12 bases outside the gene matches. CDR3 in amino acids: CASWVGSGTSGETQYF. CDR3 DNA: TGTGCCAGCTGGGTCGGGTCCGGGACTAGCGGGGAGACCCAGTACTTC.

CDR3 amino acids: CASSPRTGMNTEAFF. CDR3 bases: TGCGCCAGCAGCCCGAGGACAGGGATGAACACTGAAGCTTTCTTT. The chain couples TRBV5-1 to TRBJ1-1, with 8 bases identical to TRBD1. CDR1 SGHRS and CDR2 YFSETQ come from the germline V gene. The CDR3 runs 15 residues. After removal of 4 bases from V and 0 bases from J, the junction contained 5 bases not matched to a gene.

This chain links TRBV29-1 with TRBJ1-2, with TRBD1 identical over 7 bases. The CDR3 length is 11 residues. Germline V CDR1 and CDR2: SQVTM, ANQGSEA. Germline trimming cut 6 bases from V and 7 bases from J; bases unmatched to any gene: 5. The CDR3 loop reads CSVEGAGGYTF. The CDR3 coding sequence is TGCAGCGTGGAGGGGGCCGGTGGCTACACCTTC.

This clone was picked up a small number of times. This chain links TRBV14 with TRBJ2-1, with D unclear. The V and J ends lost 5 bases and 7 bases respectively, with 6 bases between them. Germline V gives CDR1 SGHDN, CDR2 FVKESK. There are 11 residues in the CDR3. CDR3 bases: TGTGCCAGCAGCTTCAGGAATGAGCAGTTCTTC. Its protein is CASSFRNEQFF.

This sequence joins TRBV11-1 and TRBJ2-1; 14 positions match TRBD2. This CDR3 is built from 15 residues. Losses at the gene ends were 6 bases for V and 9 bases for J; bases not matched to a gene: 7. Germline assignment: CDR1 SGHAT and CDR2 FQDESV (reference sequence). The chain's CDR3 is CASSYGTSGSGEQFF. CDR3 nucleotides: TGTGCCAGCAGTTATGGGACTAGCGGGAGTGGTGAGCAGTTCTTC.

The chain couples TRBV7-3 to TRBJ2-2; no firm D call. CDR1 is SGHTA, CDR2 FQGTGA, per germline. Between the trimmed V and J ends, which lost 5 bases and 3 bases, there was a span of 7 bases. This CDR3 has 13 amino acids. The DNA of the CDR3 is TGTGCCAGCAGCGGGCAAGACACCGGGGAGCTGTTTTTT. It codes for CASSGQDTGELFF.

The chain has TRBV24-1 and TRBJ2-5, with 8 positions matching TRBD2. The CDR3 is 17 residues long. Germline V gene data show CDR1 as KGHDR and CDR2 as SFDVKD. J was trimmed by 0 bases and V by 2 bases; bases with no gene match: 7. The CDR3 region is CATSDSPGGPYQETQYF. In DNA, the CDR3 is TGTGCCACCAGTGATTCGCCGGGGGGGCCGTACCAAGAGACCCAGTACTTC.

Worth noting for this clone: Other DNA sequences in this specimen translate into the identical CDR3. This chain uses TRBV7-2 with TRBJ2-7; D possibly corresponds to TRBD1 (6 bases). Germline V lookup: CDR1 SGHTA, CDR2 FQGNSA. V was cut by 6 bases and J by 4 bases, with 16 bases left in between. CDR3 length equals 14 residues. CDR3 sequence (DNA): TGTGCCAGCAGTCTTGGGGGCGGCGCGTACGAGCAGTACTTC. It codes for CASSLGGGAYEQYF.

The rearrangement joins TRBV4-2 to TRBJ1-3; perhaps TRBD1 as D (5 bases). Germline V gene lookup returns CDR1 LGHNA and CDR2 YNFKEQ. This CDR3 contains 14 residues. V gave up 1 base and J gave up 7 bases, with 11 bases separating them. The CDR3 reads CASSQGSGGNTIYF. Here the CDR3 DNA reads TGTGCCAGCAGCCAAGGGTCTGGGGGGAACACCATATATTTT.

The chain joins TRBV3-1 (or the pseudogene TRBV3-2) to TRBJ1-5; D might be TRBD1 (6 bases). Trimming removed 3 bases from V and 7 bases from J, with 13 bases in between. CDR1 and CDR2 from the germline V gene are LGHDT and YNNKEL (reference sequence). The CDR3 contains 14 residues. Here the CDR3 DNA reads TGTGCCAGCAGCCAGCACAGGGAAGGCCAGCCCCAGCATTTT. Its protein is CASSQHREGQPQHF.

As concerns this clone: Sequence at one end of the junction differs from germline and may be a read error. The chain links TRBV7-7 to TRBJ2-2; tentatively, D is TRBD1 (6 bases). This CDR3 is built from 13 residues. Germline CDR1 reads SSHAT; CDR2 reads FNYEAQ (reference sequence). The CDR3 protein is CASSQRGTGELFF. CDR3 bases: TGTGCTAGCAGCCAGAGGGGGACCGGGGAGCTGTTTTTT.

This sequence joins TRBV5-1 and TRBJ2-1, with 14 bases aligning to TRBD2. V was clipped by 3 bases and J by 3 bases; unmatched bases: 14. CDR3 length: 20 amino acids. Germline V lookup: CDR1 SGHRS, CDR2 YFSETQ. The CDR3 protein is CASSYNPTSGRASYYNEQFF. Written as DNA, the CDR3 is TGCGCCAGCAGCTACAACCCGACTAGCGGGAGGGCCTCTTACTACAATGAGCAGTTCTTC.

This clone turned up a few times. The chain employs TRBV5-4 and TRBJ2-5, with no clear D. Trimming removed 5 bases at V and 5 bases at J, with 10 bases between. The length of the CDR3 is 12 residues. Germline loops: CDR1 SGHNT, CDR2 YYREEE (reference sequence). The CDR3 spells CASSRGGETQYF. For the CDR3, the DNA is TGTGCCAGCAGTAGAGGTGGGGAGACCCAGTACTTC.

The V gene is TRBV7-8, the J gene TRBJ2-3; D unclear. The germline V and J ends were trimmed by 2 bases and 1 base, with 10 bases remaining between them. The germline CDR1 and CDR2 sequences are SGHVS and FQNEAQ. CDR3 length: 15 amino acids. The CDR3 protein is CASSLLVSGTDTQYF. The CDR3 DNA reads TGTGCCAGCAGCTTATTAGTGTCTGGCACAGATACGCAGTATTTT.

The genes are TRBV5-1 and TRBJ2-5; possible D gene TRBD1, 5 bases. Germline CDR1 SGHRS, CDR2 YFSETQ. This CDR3 has 13 amino acids. V was cut by 1 base and J by 5 bases, with 9 bases left in between. CDR3 sequence reads: CASSLQGAETQYF. CDR3 bases: TGCGCCAGCAGCTTGCAAGGGGCGGAGACCCAGTACTTC.

This clone was counted only a few times. The J gene is TRBJ2-1, the V gene TRBV7-2, with TRBD2 matching over 10 bases. V gave up 5 bases and J gave up 12 bases; unmatched junction bases: 7. Germline loops: CDR1 SGHTA, CDR2 FQGNSA. This CDR3 has 13 residues. Here the CDR3 DNA reads TGTGCCAGCAGCGCCTCCGGGACTAGCGCGCAGTTCTTC. Residues: CASSASGTSAQFF.

The chain uses TRBV19 and TRBJ1-1; D perhaps matches TRBD1 (5 bases). Germline V gives CDR1 LNHDA, CDR2 SQIVND (reference sequence). V shed 5 bases and J shed 5 bases, with 15 bases lying between them. The CDR3 extends over 14 amino acids. The CDR3 sequence: CASSSASGGTEAFF. The CDR3 DNA reads TGTGCCAGTAGTTCAGCTTCGGGGGGAACTGAAGCTTTCTTT.

The genes are TRBV6-1 and TRBJ2-1, with D tentatively TRBD2 (6 bases). The germline V gene encodes CDR1 MNHNS and CDR2 SASEGT. CDR3 length: 14 residues. The V gene lost 2 bases and the J gene lost 10 bases, with 15 bases spanning the gap. DNA for the CDR3: TGTGCCAGCAGTGAAAACACGGGACTCCGAGAGCAGTTCTTC. Translation gives CASSENTGLREQFF.

The rearrangement joins TRBV10-1 to TRBJ2-1; 7 bases fit TRBD2. The CDR3 covers 17 residues. Germline V gene lookup returns CDR1 WNHNN and CDR2 SYGVQD (reference sequence). Losses at the gene ends were 4 bases for V and 7 bases for J; bases not matched to a gene: 16. Here the CDR3 DNA reads TGCGCCAGCAGTGCCAAAGGGGAGCTAGCGGACTCTAATGAGCAGTTCTTC. Its translation: CASSAKGELADSNEQFF.

The chain couples TRBV11-1 to TRBJ1-2; no reliable D call. Germline CDR1 and CDR2: SGHAT and FQDESV (reference sequence). The V gene lost 3 bases and the J gene lost 4 bases, with 12 bases spanning the gap. This CDR3 is built from 14 residues. The DNA for the CDR3 is TGTGCCAGCAGCTTGTCAGGCTTACGCTATGGCTACACCTTC. Protein sequence: CASSLSGLRYGYTF.

The V gene is TRBV28, the J gene TRBJ2-5, with D possibly being TRBD2 (6 bases). V lost 2 bases and J lost 4, with 8 bases in between. The length of the CDR3 is 13 residues. CDR1 and CDR2 from the germline V gene are MDHEN and SYDVKM. The CDR3 sequence is CASSLGGRETQYF. CDR3 in DNA: TGTGCCAGCAGTTTAGGAGGGAGAGAGACCCAGTACTTC.

J is TRBJ1-1 and V is TRBV5-8; TRBD1 agrees at 11 bases. The germline gives CDR1 SGHTS, CDR2 YDEGEE. This CDR3 is 13 amino acids long. V lost 4 bases to trimming and J lost 6 bases; unmatched junction nucleotides: 2. CDR3 DNA: TGTGCCAGCAGCCCGGGACAGGGGGCTGAAGCTTTCTTT. Encoded protein: CASSPGQGAEAFF.

The J gene is TRBJ2-5, the V gene TRBV3-1 (or the pseudogene TRBV3-2), with unresolved D. The CDR3 sequence is 15 residues long. The ends were cut back, 0 bases at V and 1 base at J, with 9 bases in the middle. CDR1 is LGHDT, CDR2 YNNKEL, per germline (reference sequence). In DNA form, the CDR3 reads TGTGCCAGCAGCCAAGATTGGGCAGGCCAAGAGACCCAGTACTTC. Residues: CASSQDWAGQETQYF.

The chain joins TRBV6-6 to TRBJ2-7, with TRBD2 as a possible D gene (6 bases). The CDR3 extends over 14 amino acids. Trimming took off 3 bases at V and 0 bases at J, with 9 bases between the two ends. Germline values: CDR1 MNHNY, CDR2 SVGAGI (reference sequence). CDR3 sequence reads: CASSYGTFSYEQYF. As DNA, the CDR3 is TGTGCCAGCAGTTATGGGACTTTCTCCTACGAGCAGTACTTC.

The chain carries TRBV2 and TRBJ2-1, with 7 bases aligning to TRBD2. The CDR3 is made up of 16 amino acids. V shed 7 bases and J 6 bases; nucleotides not matched to a gene: 15. Germline CDR1 reads SNHLY; CDR2 reads FYNNEI. The CDR3 sequence: CASTVDPSGGVNEQFF. CDR3 bases: TGTGCCAGCACCGTGGATCCTAGCGGCGGCGTCAATGAGCAGTTCTTC.

This clone was seen a handful of times. The sample carries other DNA sequences with the same CDR3. The V gene is TRBV29-1, the J gene TRBJ2-7, with 10 positions matching TRBD2. The CDR3 sequence is 13 residues long. V was clipped by 7 bases and J by 6 bases; unmatched bases: 9. Per the germline V gene, CDR1 is SQVTM and CDR2 is ANQGSEA. The CDR3 reads CSARASGSSEQYF. Written as DNA, the CDR3 is TGCAGCGCCCGCGCTAGCGGGAGTAGCGAGCAGTACTTC.